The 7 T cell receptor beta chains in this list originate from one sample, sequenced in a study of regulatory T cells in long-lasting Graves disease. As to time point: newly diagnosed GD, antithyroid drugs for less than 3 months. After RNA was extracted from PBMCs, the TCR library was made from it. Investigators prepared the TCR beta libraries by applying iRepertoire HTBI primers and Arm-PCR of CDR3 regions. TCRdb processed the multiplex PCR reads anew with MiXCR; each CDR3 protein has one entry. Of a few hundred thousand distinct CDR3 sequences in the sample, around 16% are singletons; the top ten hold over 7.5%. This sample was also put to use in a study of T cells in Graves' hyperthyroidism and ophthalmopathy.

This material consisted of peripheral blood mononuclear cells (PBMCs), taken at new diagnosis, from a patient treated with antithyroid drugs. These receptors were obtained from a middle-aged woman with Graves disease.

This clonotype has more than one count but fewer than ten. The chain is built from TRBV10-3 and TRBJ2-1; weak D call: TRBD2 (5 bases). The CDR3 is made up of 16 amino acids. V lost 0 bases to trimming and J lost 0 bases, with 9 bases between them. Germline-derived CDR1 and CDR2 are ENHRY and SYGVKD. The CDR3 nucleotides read TGTGCCATCAGTGAGTCCTACACTAGCTCCTACAATGAGCAGTTCTTC. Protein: CAISESYTSSYNEQFF.

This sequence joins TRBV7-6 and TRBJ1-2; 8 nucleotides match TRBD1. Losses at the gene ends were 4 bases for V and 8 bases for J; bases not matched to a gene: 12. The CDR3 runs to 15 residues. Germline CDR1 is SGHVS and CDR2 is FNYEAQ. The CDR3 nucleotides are TGTGCCAGCAGCTCCAGCCTTGACAGGGGAGGCGGCTACACCTTC. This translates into CASSSSLDRGGGYTF.

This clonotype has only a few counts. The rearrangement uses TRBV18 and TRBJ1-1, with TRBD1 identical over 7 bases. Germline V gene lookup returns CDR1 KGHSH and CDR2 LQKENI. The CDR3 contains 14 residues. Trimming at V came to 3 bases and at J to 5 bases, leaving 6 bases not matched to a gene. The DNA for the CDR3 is TGTGCCAGCTCACCCTCAGGGGGTATTACTGAAGCTTTCTTT. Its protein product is CASSPSGGITEAFF.

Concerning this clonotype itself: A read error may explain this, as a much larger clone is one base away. In DNA form, the CDR3 reads TGTGCCAGCAGTTGGACAGGGCGCTACGAGCATTACTTC. This gives the protein CASSWTGRYEHYF. This sequence joins TRBV11-3 and TRBJ2-7, with 8 bases fitting TRBD1. The CDR3 contains 13 residues. Germline V gene sequence: CDR1 SGHNT, CDR2 YENEEA.

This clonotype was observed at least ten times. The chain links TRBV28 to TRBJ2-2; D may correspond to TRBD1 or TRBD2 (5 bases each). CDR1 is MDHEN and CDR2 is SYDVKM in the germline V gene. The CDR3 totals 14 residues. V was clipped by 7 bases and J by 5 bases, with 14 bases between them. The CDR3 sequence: CASTGTLGTGELFF. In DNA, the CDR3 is TGTGCCAGCACCGGGACCCTCGGAACCGGGGAGCTGTTTTTT.

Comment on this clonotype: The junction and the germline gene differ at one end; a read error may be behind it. CDR3 protein: CARSVKKAEQFF. CDR3 DNA: TGTGCCCGGAGTGTTAAGAAAGCAGAGCAGTTCTTC. V gene TRBV30 combines with J gene TRBJ2-1, with no clear D. Germline CDR1 and CDR2: GTSNPN and SVGIG (reference sequence). The CDR3 consists of 12 residues.

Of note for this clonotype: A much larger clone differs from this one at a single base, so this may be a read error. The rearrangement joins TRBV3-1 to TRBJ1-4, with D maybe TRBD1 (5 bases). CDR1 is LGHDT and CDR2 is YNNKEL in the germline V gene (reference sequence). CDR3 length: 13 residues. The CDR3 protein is CASSQEGDGGLSF. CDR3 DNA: TGTGCCAGCAGCCAAGAAGGGGACGGGGGACTTTCTTTT. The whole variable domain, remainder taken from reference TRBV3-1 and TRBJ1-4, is DTAVSQTPKYLVTQMGNDKSIKCEQNLGHDTMYWYKQDSKKFLKIMFSYNNKELIINETVPNRFSPKSPDKAHLNLHINSLELGDSAVYFCASSQEGDGGLSFGSGTQLSVL.